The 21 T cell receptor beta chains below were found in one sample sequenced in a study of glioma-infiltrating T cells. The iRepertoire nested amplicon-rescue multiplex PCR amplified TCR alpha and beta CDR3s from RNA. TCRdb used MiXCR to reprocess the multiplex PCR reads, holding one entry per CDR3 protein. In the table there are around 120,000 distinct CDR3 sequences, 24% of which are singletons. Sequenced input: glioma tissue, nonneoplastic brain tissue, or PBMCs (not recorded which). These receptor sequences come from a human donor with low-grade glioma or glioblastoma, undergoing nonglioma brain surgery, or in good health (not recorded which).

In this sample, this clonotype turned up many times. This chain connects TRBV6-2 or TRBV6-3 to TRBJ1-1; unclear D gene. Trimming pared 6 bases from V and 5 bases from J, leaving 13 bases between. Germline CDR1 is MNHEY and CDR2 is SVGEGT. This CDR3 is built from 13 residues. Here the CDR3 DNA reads TGTGCCAGCAGCCCTAGACCTTCTACTGAAGCTTTCTTT. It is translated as CASSPRPSTEAFF.

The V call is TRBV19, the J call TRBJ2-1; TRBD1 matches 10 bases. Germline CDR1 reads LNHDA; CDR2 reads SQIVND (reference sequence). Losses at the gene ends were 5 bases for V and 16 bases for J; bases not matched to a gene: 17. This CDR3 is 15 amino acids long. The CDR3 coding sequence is TGTGCCAGTAGTGAACGTCACACTATCGGGACAGGGGTTTTCTTC. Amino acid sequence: CASSERHTIGTGVFF.

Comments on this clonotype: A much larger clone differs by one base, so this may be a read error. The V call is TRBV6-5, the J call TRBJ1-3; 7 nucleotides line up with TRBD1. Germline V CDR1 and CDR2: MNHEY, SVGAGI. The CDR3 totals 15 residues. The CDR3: CARSLQGSSGNTIYF. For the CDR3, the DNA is TGTGCCAGAAGTTTACAGGGGAGCTCTGGAAACACCATATATTTT.

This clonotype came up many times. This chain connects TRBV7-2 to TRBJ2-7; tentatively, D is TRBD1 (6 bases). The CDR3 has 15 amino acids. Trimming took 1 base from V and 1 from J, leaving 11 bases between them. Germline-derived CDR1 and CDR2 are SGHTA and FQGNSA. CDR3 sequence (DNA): TGTGCCAGCAGCTTAGATTCCGGGACATCCTACGAGCAGTACGTC. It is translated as CASSLDSGTSYEQYV.

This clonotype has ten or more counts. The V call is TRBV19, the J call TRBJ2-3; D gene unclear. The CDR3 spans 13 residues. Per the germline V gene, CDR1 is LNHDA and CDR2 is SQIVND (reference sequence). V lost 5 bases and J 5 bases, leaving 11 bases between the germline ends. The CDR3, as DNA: TGTGCCAGTAGTCCTCACACGGAAGATACGCAGTATTTT. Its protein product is CASSPHTEDTQYF.

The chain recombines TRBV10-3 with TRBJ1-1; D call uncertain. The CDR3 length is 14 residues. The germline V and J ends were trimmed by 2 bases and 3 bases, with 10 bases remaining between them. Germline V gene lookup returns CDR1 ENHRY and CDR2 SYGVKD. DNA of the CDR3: TGTGCCATCAGTGAGAGGCGTTTTGACACTGAAGCTTTCTTT. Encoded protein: CAISERRFDTEAFF.

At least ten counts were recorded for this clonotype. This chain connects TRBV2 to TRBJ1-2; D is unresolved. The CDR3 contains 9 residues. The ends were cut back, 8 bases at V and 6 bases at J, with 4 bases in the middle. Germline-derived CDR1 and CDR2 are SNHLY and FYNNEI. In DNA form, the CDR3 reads TGTGCCAGCTCCGATGGCTACACCTTC. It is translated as CASSDGYTF.

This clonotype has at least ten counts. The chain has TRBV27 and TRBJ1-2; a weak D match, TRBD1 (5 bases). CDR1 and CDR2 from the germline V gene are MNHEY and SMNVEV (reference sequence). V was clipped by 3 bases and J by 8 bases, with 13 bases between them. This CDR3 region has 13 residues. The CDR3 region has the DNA TGTGCCAGCAGTTTCTCGACAGACGCCGGCTACACCTTC. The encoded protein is CASSFSTDAGYTF.

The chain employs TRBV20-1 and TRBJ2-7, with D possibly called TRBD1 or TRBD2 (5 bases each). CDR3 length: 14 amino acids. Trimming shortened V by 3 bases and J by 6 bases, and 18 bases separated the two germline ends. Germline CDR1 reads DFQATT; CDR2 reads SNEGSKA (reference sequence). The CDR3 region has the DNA TGCAGTGCTAGTAGGGACCCAAACCCCGCCGAGCAGTACGTC. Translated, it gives CSASRDPNPAEQYV.

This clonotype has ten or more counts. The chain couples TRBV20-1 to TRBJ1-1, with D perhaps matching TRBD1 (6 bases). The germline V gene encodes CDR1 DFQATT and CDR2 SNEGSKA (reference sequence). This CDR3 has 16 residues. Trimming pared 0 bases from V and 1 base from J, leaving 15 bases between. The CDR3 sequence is CSARDPMGHQNTEAFF. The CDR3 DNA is TGCAGTGCTAGAGATCCTATGGGACACCAGAACACTGAAGCTTTCTTT.

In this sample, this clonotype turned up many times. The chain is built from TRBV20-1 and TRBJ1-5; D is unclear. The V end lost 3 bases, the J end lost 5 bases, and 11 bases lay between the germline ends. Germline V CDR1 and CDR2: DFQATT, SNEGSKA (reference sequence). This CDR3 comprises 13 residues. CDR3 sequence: CSASPGGDQPQHF. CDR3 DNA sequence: TGCAGTGCTAGCCCGGGAGGAGATCAGCCCCAGCATTTT.

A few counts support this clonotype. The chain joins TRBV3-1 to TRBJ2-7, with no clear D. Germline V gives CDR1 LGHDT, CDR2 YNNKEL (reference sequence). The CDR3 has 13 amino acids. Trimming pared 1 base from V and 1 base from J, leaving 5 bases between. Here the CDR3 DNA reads TGTGCCAGCAGCCAAGGACTTTCCTACGAGCAGTACGTC. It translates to CASSQGLSYEQYV.

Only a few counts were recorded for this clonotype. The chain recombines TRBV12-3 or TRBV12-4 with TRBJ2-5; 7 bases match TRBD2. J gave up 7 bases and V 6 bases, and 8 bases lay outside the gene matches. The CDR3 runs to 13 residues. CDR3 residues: CASSIAGLGTQYF. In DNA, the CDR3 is TGTGCCAGCAGCATAGCGGGCCTCGGGACCCAGTACTTC.

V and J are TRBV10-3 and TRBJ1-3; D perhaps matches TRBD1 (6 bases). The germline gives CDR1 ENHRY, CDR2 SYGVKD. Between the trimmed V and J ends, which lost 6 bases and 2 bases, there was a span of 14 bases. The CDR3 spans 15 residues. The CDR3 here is CAIRGTGTTGNTIYF. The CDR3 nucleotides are TGTGCCATCAGGGGTACAGGGACTACTGGAAACACCATATATTTT.

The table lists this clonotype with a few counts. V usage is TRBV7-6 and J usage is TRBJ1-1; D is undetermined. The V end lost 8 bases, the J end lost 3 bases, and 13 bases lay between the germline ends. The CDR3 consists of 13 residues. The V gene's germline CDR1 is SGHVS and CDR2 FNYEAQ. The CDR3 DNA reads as TGTGCCAGCGGCAGGCCCCCGGACACTGAAGCTTTCTTT. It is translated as CASGRPPDTEAFF.

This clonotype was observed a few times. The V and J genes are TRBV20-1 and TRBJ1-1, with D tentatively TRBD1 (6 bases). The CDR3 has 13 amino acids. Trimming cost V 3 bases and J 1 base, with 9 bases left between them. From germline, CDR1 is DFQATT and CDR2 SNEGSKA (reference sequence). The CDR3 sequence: CSARDSSNTEAFF. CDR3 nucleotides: TGCAGTGCTAGGGACAGCTCGAACACTGAAGCTTTCTTT.

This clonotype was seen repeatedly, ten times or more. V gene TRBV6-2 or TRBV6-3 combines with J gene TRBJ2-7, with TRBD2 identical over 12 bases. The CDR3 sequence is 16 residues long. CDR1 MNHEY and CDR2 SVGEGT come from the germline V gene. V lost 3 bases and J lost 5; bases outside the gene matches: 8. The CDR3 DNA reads TGTGCCAGCAGTTATCACGGACTAGCGGGGAAAAACGAGCAGTACGTC. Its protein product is CASSYHGLAGKNEQYV.

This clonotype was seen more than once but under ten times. The chain's CDR3 is CAISESGTGKKTQYF. CDR3 coding DNA: TGTGCCATCAGTGAGTCCGGGACAGGGAAAAAGACCCAGTACTTC. This sequence joins TRBV10-3 and TRBJ2-5; 9 bases match TRBD1. Losses at the gene ends were 0 bases for V and 6 bases for J; bases not matched to a gene: 5. This CDR3 is built from 15 residues. The germline V gene has CDR1 ENHRY and CDR2 SYGVKD.

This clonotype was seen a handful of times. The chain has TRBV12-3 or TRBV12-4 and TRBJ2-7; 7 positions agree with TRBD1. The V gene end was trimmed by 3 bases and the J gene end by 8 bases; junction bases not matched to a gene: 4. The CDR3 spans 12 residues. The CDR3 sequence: CASSLIGGQQYV. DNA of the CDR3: TGTGCCAGCAGTTTGATAGGGGGCCAGCAGTACGTC.

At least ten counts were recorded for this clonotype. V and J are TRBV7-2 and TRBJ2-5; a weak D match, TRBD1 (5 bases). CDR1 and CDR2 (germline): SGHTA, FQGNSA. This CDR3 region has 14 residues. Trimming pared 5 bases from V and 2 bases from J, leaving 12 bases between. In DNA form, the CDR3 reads TGTGCCAGCAGCCCGAACCGGACACAAGAGACCCAGTACTTC. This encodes CASSPNRTQETQYF.

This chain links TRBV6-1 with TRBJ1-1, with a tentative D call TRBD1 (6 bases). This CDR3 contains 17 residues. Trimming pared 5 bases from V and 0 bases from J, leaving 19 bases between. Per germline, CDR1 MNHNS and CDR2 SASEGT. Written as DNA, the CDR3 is TGTGCCAGCAGTCCCGGATCGGTAGACAGGCTGAACACTGAAGCTTTCTTT. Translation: CASSPGSVDRLNTEAFF.